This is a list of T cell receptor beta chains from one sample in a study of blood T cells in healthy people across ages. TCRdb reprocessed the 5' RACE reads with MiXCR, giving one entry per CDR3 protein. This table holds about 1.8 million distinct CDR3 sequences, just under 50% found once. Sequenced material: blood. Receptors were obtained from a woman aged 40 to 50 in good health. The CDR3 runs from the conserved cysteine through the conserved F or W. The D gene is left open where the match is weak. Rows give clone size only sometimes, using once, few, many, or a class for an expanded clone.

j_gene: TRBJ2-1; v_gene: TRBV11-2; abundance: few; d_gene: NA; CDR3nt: TGTGCCAGCAGCTTAGACGGCAGTCCCTACAATGAGCAGTTCTTC; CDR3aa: CASSLDGSPYNEQFF
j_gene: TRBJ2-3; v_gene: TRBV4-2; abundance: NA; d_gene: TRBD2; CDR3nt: TGTGCCAGCAGCCAAGTCACCGCTCGGGGGGGACCCGCAGATACGCAGTATTTT; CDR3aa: CASSQVTARGGPADTQYF
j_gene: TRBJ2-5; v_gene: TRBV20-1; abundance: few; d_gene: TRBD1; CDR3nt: TGCAGTGCTAGAGATGGGGGGCGGGGACAGGACTTGGGGACCCAGTACTTC; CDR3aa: CSARDGGRGQDLGTQYF
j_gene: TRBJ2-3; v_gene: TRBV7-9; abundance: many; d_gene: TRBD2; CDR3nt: TGTGCCAGCGATAGCGGGATTCACACAGATACGCAGTATTTT; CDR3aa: CASDSGIHTDTQYF
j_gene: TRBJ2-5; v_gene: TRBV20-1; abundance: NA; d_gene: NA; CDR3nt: TGCAGTGTTCGCGGGACCCAGTACTTC; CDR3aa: CSVRGTQYF
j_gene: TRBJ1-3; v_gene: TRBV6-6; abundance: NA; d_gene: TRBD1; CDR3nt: TGTGCCAGCAACCAGGGGGCGACTGGAAACACCATATATTTT; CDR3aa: CASNQGATGNTIYF
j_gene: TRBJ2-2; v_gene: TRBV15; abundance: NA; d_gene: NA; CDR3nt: TGTGCCACCAGCAGAGATCCCACCACCGGGGAGCTGTTTTTT; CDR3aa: CATSRDPTTGELFF
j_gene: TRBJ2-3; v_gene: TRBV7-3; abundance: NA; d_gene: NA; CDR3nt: TGTGCCAGCAGCTTAGGAAAGGCAGATACGCAGTATTTT; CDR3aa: CASSLGKADTQYF
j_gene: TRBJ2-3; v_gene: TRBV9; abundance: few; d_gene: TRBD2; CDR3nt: TGTGCCAGCAGCGTAGAAGGCGGGGGAAGCACAGATACGCAGTATTTT; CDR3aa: CASSVEGGGSTDTQYF
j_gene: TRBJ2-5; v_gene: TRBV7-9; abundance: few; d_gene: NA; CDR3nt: TGTGCCAGCAGCTCCACCCTGGGTAGCGGAGAGGGGGAGACCCAGTACTTC; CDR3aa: CASSSTLGSGEGETQYF
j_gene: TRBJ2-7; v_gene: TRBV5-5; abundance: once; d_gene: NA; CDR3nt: TGTGCCAGCAGCTTGGCCGGACAGACTCACTACGAGCAGTACTTC; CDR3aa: CASSLAGQTHYEQYF
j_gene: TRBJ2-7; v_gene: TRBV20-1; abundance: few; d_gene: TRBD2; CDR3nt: TGCAGTGCCTCGGGACTAGCAGCCTACGAGCAGTACTTC; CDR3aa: CSASGLAAYEQYF
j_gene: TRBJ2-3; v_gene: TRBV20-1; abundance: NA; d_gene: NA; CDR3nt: TGCAGTGCTAGTCCGGAAGCGGCGGCAAGACGTACGCAGTATTTT; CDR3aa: CSASPEAAARRTQYF
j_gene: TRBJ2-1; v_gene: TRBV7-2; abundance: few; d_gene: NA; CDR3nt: TGTGCCAGCAGCTTGCAGGGGTCCATTGGCTACAATGAGCAGTTCTTC; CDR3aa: CASSLQGSIGYNEQFF
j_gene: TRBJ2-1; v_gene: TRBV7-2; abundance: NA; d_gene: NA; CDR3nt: TGTGCCAGCAGCCGAGAGGAGCAGCCGTACAATGAGCAGTTCTTC; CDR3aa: CASSREEQPYNEQFF
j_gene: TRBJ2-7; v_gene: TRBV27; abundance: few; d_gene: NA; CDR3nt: TGTGCCAGCAGTTTCGGGGTAGCCTACGAGCAGTACTTC; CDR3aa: CASSFGVAYEQYF
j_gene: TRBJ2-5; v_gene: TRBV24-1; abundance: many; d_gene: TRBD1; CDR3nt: TGTGCCACCAGTGACCGGACAGGGAAAGAGACCCAGTACTTC; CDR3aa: CATSDRTGKETQYF
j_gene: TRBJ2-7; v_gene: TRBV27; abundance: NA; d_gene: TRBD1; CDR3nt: TGTGCCAGCAGTCCTGGTGGGACAGGGGAACCGCAGTACTTC; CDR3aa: CASSPGGTGEPQYF
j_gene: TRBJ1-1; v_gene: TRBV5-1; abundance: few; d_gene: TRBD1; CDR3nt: TGCGCCAGCAGCTGGGACAGGCTGAACACTGAAGCTTTCTTT; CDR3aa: CASSWDRLNTEAFF
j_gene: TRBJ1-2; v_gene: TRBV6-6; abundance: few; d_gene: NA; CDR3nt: TGTGCCAGCAGTTACTCGAGGGTCCAAAGCTACACCTTC; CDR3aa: CASSYSRVQSYTF
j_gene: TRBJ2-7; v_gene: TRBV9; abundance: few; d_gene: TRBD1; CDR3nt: TGTGCCAGCAGCCGTACGACAGGGATCTACGAGCAGTACTTC; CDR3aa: CASSRTTGIYEQYF
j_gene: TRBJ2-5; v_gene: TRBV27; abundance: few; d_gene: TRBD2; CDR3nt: TGTGCCAGCAGACCCACTAGGGGACTAGCGGGGGGGATCCAAGAGACCCAGTACTTC; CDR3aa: CASRPTRGLAGGIQETQYF
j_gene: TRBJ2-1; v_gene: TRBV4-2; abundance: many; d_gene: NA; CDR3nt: TGTGCCAGCAGCCCTGACCCGTATGGGGGGGCCCCCTACAATGAGCAGTTCTTC; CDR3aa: CASSPDPYGGAPYNEQFF
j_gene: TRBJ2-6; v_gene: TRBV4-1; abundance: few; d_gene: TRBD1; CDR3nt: TGCGCCAGCAGCCAAGTAGGGGGCGCCTCTGGGGCCAACGTCCTGACTTTC; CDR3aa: CASSQVGGASGANVLTF
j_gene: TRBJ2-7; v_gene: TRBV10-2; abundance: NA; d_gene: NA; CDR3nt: TGCGCCAGCAGTCTTCCTGAGAGGACCTACGAGCAGTACTTC; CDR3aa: CASSLPERTYEQYF
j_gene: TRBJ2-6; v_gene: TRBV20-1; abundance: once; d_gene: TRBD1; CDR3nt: TGCAGTGCTAGGTTACGGGACAGGGAGGTCTCTGGGGCCAACGTCCTGACTTTC; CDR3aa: CSARLRDREVSGANVLTF
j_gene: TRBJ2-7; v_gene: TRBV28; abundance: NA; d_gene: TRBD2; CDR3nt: TGTGCCAGCAGCAACGAAGGACTAGCGGGGGGGATCTACGAGCAGTACTTC; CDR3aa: CASSNEGLAGGIYEQYF
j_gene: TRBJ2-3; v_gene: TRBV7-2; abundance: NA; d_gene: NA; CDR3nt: TGTGCCAGCAGTCAGAGGCGGGGTCAGGGCACAGATATGCAGTATTTT; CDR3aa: CASSQRRGQGTDMQYF
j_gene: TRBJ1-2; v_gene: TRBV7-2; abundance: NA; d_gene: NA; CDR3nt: TGTGCCAGCAGCCCCTCCGGAGGTTCAACTGTCTATGGCTACACCTTC; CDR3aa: CASSPSGGSTVYGYTF
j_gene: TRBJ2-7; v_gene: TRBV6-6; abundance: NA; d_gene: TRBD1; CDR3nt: TGTGCCAGCAGAGAAGGGACAGGGCACGAGCAGTACTTC; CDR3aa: CASREGTGHEQYF
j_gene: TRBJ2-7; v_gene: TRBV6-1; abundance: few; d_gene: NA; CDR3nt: TGTGCCAGCAGCCCCCGGGACCCACCCCAAGCGGACGTCTACGAGCAGTACTTC; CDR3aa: CASSPRDPPQADVYEQYF
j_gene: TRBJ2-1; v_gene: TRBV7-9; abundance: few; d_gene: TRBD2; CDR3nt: TGTGCCAGCAGCTTAGGGCTAGCGGGGGGGCCCGGCTCCTACAATGAGCAGTTCTTC; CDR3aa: CASSLGLAGGPGSYNEQFF
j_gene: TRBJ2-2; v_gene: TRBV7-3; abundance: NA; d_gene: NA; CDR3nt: TGTGCCAGCAGCTTCTCGAACACCGGGGAGCTGTTTTTT; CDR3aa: CASSFSNTGELFF
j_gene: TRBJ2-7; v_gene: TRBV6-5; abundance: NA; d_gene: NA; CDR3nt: TGTGCCAGCAGTTTCGTTTTGGACGGACCTCCCTACGAGCAGTACTTC; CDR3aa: CASSFVLDGPPYEQYF
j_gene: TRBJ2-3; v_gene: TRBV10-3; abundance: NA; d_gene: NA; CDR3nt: TGTGCCATTGGACTACAAGATACGCAGTATTTT; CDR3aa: CAIGLQDTQYF
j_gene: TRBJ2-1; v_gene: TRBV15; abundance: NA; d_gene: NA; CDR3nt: TGTGCCACCAGCAGAGATCATCCTTGGGGGAGCTCCTACAATGAGCAGTTCTTC; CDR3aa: CATSRDHPWGSSYNEQFF
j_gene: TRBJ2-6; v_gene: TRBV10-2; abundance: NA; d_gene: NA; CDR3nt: TGCGCCAGCAGTGAACCGTCCTTCTCTGGGGCCAACGTCCTGACTTTC; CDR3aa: CASSEPSFSGANVLTF
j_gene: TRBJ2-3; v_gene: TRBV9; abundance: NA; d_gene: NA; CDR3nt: TGTGCCAGCAGCGTAGAAGGGGACGCAGATACGCAGTATTTT; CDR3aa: CASSVEGDADTQYF
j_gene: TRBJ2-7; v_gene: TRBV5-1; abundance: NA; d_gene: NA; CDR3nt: TGCGCCAGCAGCTTGAAGAACAGGACCTACGAGCAGTACTTC; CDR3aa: CASSLKNRTYEQYF
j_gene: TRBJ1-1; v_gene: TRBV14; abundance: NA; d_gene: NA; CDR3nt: TGTGCCAGCAGCCAAGACGACCGCCCAAGGGGCGCTTTCTTT; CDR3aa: CASSQDDRPRGAFF
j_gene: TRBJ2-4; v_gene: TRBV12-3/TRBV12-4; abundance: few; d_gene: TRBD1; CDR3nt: TGTGCAGACAGGGGAGAGGCGGAGCTATGGTACTTC; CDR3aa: CADRGEAELWYF
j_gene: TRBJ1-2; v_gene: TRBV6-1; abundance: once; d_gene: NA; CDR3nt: TGTGCCAGCACTGCGATTCTCCGCTATGGCTACACCTTC; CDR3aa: CASTAILRYGYTF
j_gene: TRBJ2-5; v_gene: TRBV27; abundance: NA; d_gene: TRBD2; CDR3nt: TGTGCCAGCAGCCAGGGACTAGCGGGGAAAGAACATGAAGAGACCCAGTACTTC; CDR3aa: CASSQGLAGKEHEETQYF
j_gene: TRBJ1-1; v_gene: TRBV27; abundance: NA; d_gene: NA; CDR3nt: TGTGCCAGCAGTATAGGCTGGAACACTGAAGCTTTCTTT; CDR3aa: CASSIGWNTEAFF
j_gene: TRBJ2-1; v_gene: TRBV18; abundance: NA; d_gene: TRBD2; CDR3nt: TGTGCCAGCTCACATGTCTGGGAGGGTTCCTACAATGAGCAGTTCTTC; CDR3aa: CASSHVWEGSYNEQFF
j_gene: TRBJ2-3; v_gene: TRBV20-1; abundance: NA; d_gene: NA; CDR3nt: TGCAGTGCTAATCCTGCCCCAGATACGCAGTATTTT; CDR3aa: CSANPAPDTQYF
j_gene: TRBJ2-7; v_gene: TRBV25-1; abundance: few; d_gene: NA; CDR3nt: TGTGCCAGCAGTGGTTGGGACACGGGCTACGAGCAGTACTTC; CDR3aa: CASSGWDTGYEQYF
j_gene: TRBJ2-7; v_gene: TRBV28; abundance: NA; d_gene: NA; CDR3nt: TGTGCCAGCAGTTTATCTGGGGGGCCTTGGGAGCAGTACTTC; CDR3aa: CASSLSGGPWEQYF
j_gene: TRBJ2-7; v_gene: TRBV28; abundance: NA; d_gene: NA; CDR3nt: TGTGCCAGCAGTTTGGAGGGGGCGGTCCCCCTCTACGAGCAGTACTTC; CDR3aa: CASSLEGAVPLYEQYF
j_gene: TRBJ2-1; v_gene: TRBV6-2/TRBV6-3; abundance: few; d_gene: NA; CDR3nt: TGTGCCAGCAGCCGACTCCCTTTAGGGAGGCGAAACAATGAGCAGTTCTTC; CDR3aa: CASSRLPLGRRNNEQFF
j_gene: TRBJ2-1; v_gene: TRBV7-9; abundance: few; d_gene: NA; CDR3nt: TGTGCCAGCAGCGAAGGACAGAAGAACAATGAGCAGTTCTTC; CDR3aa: CASSEGQKNNEQFF
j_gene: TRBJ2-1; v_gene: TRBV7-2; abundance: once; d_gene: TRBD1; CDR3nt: TGTGCCAGCAGCCATGGGACAGGGGTGATAAGGGAGACCCAGTTCTTC; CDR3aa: CASSHGTGVIRETQFF
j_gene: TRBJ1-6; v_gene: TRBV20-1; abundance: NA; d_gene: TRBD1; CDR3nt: TGCAGTGCTAGTCGGGACAGGGCTCCCAATTCACCCCTCCACTTT; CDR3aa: CSASRDRAPNSPLHF
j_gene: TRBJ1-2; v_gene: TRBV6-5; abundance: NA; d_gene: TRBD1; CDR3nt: TGTGCCAGCAGTTACTCTGCGCAGGGGGCCCCGGGCTACACCTTC; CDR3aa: CASSYSAQGAPGYTF
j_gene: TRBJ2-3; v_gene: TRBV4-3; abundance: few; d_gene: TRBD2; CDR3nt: TGCGCCAGCAGCCAAGATGATCAGCGGGGTGAATCAGATACGCAGTATTTT; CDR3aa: CASSQDDQRGESDTQYF